What follows are 2 T cell receptor beta chains derived from one specimen sequenced in a study of cytomegalovirus exposure and HLA in healthy donors. Both 60 Vbeta primers and 13 Jbeta primers went into the PCR. The assay was immunoSEQ multiplex PCR, and TCRdb's table has in-frame clones only and misses some. This table has under 250,000 clones, around 80% appearing once. Material: PBMCs. All receptors come from a male donor in good health and CMV-seronegative.

This clone was recorded once. The rearrangement links TRBV7-6 to TRBJ2-7, with D perhaps matching TRBD1 (6 bases). CDR3 length: 14 amino acids. V dropped 1 base and J dropped 2 bases, with 9 bases sitting between them. The germline gives CDR1 SGHVS, CDR2 FNYEAQ. The CDR3 DNA is TGTGCCAGCAGCTTAGATCAGGGGACCTACGAGCAGTACTTC. This translates into CASSLDQGTYEQYF.

This chain connects TRBV5-6 to TRBJ2-1; no definite D call. The V gene lost 0 bases and the J gene lost 0 bases, with 7 bases spanning the gap. Germline values: CDR1 SGHDT, CDR2 YYEEEE. The CDR3 consists of 15 residues. CDR3 sequence: CASSLGGSSYNEQFF. CDR3 in DNA: TGTGCCAGCAGCTTGGGCGGAAGCTCCTACAATGAGCAGTTCTTC.